These 14 T cell receptor beta chains were sequenced from one sample in a study of cytomegalovirus exposure and HLA in healthy donors. Assay: immunoSEQ multiplex PCR; the TCRdb copy retains only in-frame clones and omits some. The table has around 55,000 clones, around 90% seen once. The sequenced sample consisted of PBMCs. The receptors were sampled from a young man in good health and CMV-seronegative.

V gene TRBV19 combines with J gene TRBJ2-1, with 11 bases that match TRBD2. Trimming took 3 bases from V and 5 from J; bases not matched to a gene: 3. The CDR3 contains 15 residues. Germline values: CDR1 LNHDA, CDR2 SQIVND (reference sequence). The chain's CDR3 is CASSIGTSGHNEQFF. The CDR3 DNA follows: TGTGCCAGTAGTATCGGGACTAGCGGTCACAATGAGCAGTTCTTC.

This clone was seen a single time. The chain uses TRBV27 and TRBJ2-1, with TRBD2 identical over 7 bases. The CDR3 is 16 residues long. Germline-derived CDR1 and CDR2 are MNHEY and SMNVEV (reference sequence). J was trimmed by 4 bases and V by 6 bases; bases with no gene match: 12. This chain's CDR3 is CASSRLGSGTYNEQFF. CDR3 bases: TGTGCCAGCAGCCGCTTAGGGAGCGGGACTTACAATGAGCAGTTCTTC.

Here the CDR3 reads CASSLATVSYEQYF. Here the CDR3 DNA reads TGCGCCAGCAGCTTGGCCACGGTATCCTACGAGCAGTACTTC. The chain combines TRBV5-1 with TRBJ2-7; D unclear. V lost 0 bases to trimming and J lost 1 base, with 8 bases between them. The CDR3 is 14 residues long. Germline V gene sequence: CDR1 SGHRS, CDR2 YFSETQ.

This chain links TRBV28 with TRBJ2-7, with 7 positions matching TRBD1. The length of the CDR3 is 15 residues. The V and J ends lost 3 bases and 3 bases, in that order; junction bases with no gene match: 8. Germline V CDR1 and CDR2: MDHEN, SYDVKM. This chain's CDR3 is CASSLSVGGGYEQYF. The CDR3 coding sequence is TGTGCCAGCAGTTTGTCTGTAGGGGGCGGCTACGAGCAGTACTTC.

This chain links TRBV2 with TRBJ2-7; TRBD1 matches at 10 bases. The V and J ends lost 8 bases and 3 bases, in that order; junction bases with no gene match: 10. The CDR3 has 15 residues. Germline CDR1 is SNHLY and CDR2 is FYNNEI. This CDR3 reads CASGGGGQGYYEQYF. The CDR3 DNA follows: TGTGCCAGCGGGGGAGGGGGACAGGGGTACTACGAGCAGTACTTC.

This clone was seen just once. CDR3: CASSGQLSYGYTF. The DNA for the CDR3 is TGTGCCAGCAGTGGACAGTTGTCTTATGGCTACACCTTC. The chain combines TRBV25-1 with TRBJ1-2; TRBD1 is a possible D gene (5 bases). Trimming left V 4 bases short and J 5 bases short, with 11 bases between. The CDR3 totals 13 residues. CDR1 and CDR2 (germline): MGHDK, SYGVNS.

The rearrangement uses TRBV11-2 and TRBJ1-1; D is ambiguous. This CDR3 spans 15 amino acids. CDR1 is SGHAT and CDR2 is FQNNGV in the germline V gene. Trimming shortened V by 5 bases and J by 0 bases, and 13 bases separated the two germline ends. As DNA, the CDR3 is TGTGCCAGCAGCGTTGGGGAGAATATGAACACTGAAGCTTTCTTT. Its translation: CASSVGENMNTEAFF.

V gene TRBV28 combines with J gene TRBJ2-7; no clear D. V gave up 6 bases and J gave up 3 bases, with 15 bases separating them. CDR3 length: 14 amino acids. Per the germline V gene, CDR1 is MDHEN and CDR2 is SYDVKM. The CDR3 bases are TGTGCCAGCAGATCCTCGGGTGGAATCTACGAGCAGTACTTC. It specifies CASRSSGGIYEQYF.

The chain has TRBV6-5 and TRBJ2-1, with 7 bases identical to TRBD1. With 7 bases clipped from V and 4 bases from J, the junction kept 7 bases outside the gene matches. Germline CDR1 is MNHEY and CDR2 is SVGAGI. The CDR3 consists of 14 residues. The CDR3 nucleotides read TGTGCCAGCAATCCCGGACAGGAATACAATGAGCAGTTCTTC. This encodes CASNPGQEYNEQFF.

This sequence joins TRBV5-6 and TRBJ2-3, with 14 bases matching TRBD2. Germline values: CDR1 SGHDT, CDR2 YYEEEE. The CDR3 loop spans 17 amino acids. V lost 2 bases to trimming and J lost 6 bases; unmatched junction nucleotides: 8. The CDR3 loop reads CASSLLPGLAGEDTQYF. CDR3 DNA: TGTGCCAGCAGCTTATTACCGGGACTAGCGGGAGAGGATACGCAGTATTTT.

The CDR3 coding sequence is TGTGCCATAACGGGACACTCGAACACTGAAGCTTTCTTT. Protein product: CAITGHSNTEAFF. V gene TRBV28 combines with J gene TRBJ1-1; TRBD1 is a possible D gene (6 bases). The CDR3 is made up of 13 amino acids. Germline-derived CDR1 and CDR2 are MDHEN and SYDVKM. Trimming removed 10 bases from V and 1 base from J, with 13 bases in between.

The CDR3 DNA reads as TGTGCCAGCAGTTTATTAAATTCCCAGCGGGAAACCTACGAGCAGTACTTC. Residues: CASSLLNSQRETYEQYF. The rearrangement links TRBV27 to TRBJ2-7; 7 positions agree with TRBD2. The germline V gene has CDR1 MNHEY and CDR2 SMNVEV (reference sequence). The CDR3 covers 17 residues. V gave up 1 base and J gave up 2 bases; unmatched junction bases: 11.

This clone showed up just once. The CDR3 sequence: CAWSALGGVGRHNEQFF. The CDR3 nucleotides are TGTGCCTGGAGCGCCCTTGGCGGTGTCGGAAGACACAATGAGCAGTTCTTC. The V gene is TRBV30, the J gene TRBJ2-1; D call uncertain. V was pared by 3 bases and J by 5 bases, with 23 bases between. The CDR3 covers 17 residues. Germline V gives CDR1 GTSNPN, CDR2 SVGIG (reference sequence).

This clone showed up just once. The rearrangement links TRBV5-4 to TRBJ1-4, with D perhaps TRBD1 (5 bases). V shed 3 bases and J shed 8 bases, with 14 bases lying between them. CDR3 length equals 14 residues. Germline V lookup: CDR1 SGHNT, CDR2 YYREEE (reference sequence). The CDR3 DNA follows: TGTGCCAGCAGCTCCTCGGGGAGGGGCGAAAAACTGTTTTTT. It yields the protein CASSSSGRGEKLFF.